The present T cell receptor beta chain was sequenced within a study of cytomegalovirus exposure and HLA in healthy donors. Study overall: There were 350 to 400 genotyped donors. Of these, 75% to 90% fell in the genetic ancestry cluster associated with self-reported Caucasian donors.

Germline CDR1 is MGHRA and CDR2 is YSYEKL. V lost 5 bases and J lost 9; bases outside the gene matches: 13. The CDR3 loop spans 17 amino acids. Regarding this clone: Its cognate antigen is unknown.

Findings of the study overall: It was 160 or so TCR beta chains that were listed as cytomegalovirus-associated. Common viral pathogens seemed to be connected with several of the most significant clusters, according to a later analysis. For most subjects, TCR beta sequences were reported to predict HLA-A and HLA-B alleles with accuracy.

The primer mix had 60 Vbeta and 13 Jbeta primers. Assay: immunoSEQ multiplex PCR; the TCRdb copy retains only in-frame clones and omits some. Found here are around 72,000 clones, 60% to 75% of them singletons; the top ten hold less than 25%. This clonotype originated in a man aged 35-49 years in good health and CMV-seropositive. The sample was PBMCs. This chain connects TRBV4-1 to TRBJ2-1, with TRBD2 matching 13 bases. CDR3 coding DNA: TGCGCCAGCAGCACAGGACTAGCGGGAGACCTCACAGGTGAGCAGTTCTTC. Its translation: CASSTGLAGDLTGEQFF.